Listed below are T cell receptor beta chains from one sample, sequenced in a study of response to subunit inactivated influenza vaccine. MiXCR, applied by TCRdb to the RT-PCR reads, yields one record per CDR3 protein. The table shows approximately 700,000 distinct CDR3 sequences, with approximately 15% occurring only once. This specimen was PBMCs from blood, taken around two weeks before vaccination. Every receptor here comes from a man aged 50-60 years who received an inactivated influenza vaccine. Both conserved end residues are part of each CDR3. The order of the fields is clone size, CDR3 length, J gene, D gene, V gene, CDR3 DNA, CDR3 protein. D genes are given only for firm matches. The size field is filled for only some rows; it gives once, few, many or a size class.

size: .; length: 15; J: TRBJ2-7; D: TRBD1; V: TRBV20-1; DNA: TGCAGTGCTCGGGCCGGGACAGGGAGCTCCTACGAGCAGTACTTC; CDR3: CSARAGTGSSYEQYF
size: few; length: 11; J: TRBJ1-2; D: .; V: TRBV29-1; DNA: TGCAGCGTATGGGAGTCCCGGGGCTACACCTTC; CDR3: CSVWESRGYTF
size: few; length: 15; J: TRBJ2-3; D: TRBD2; V: TRBV20-1; DNA: TGCAGTGCTAGGTGGACTAGCGGGGTGGCAGATACGCAGTATTTT; CDR3: CSARWTSGVADTQYF
size: .; length: 17; J: TRBJ2-5; D: TRBD2; V: TRBV5-1; DNA: TGCGCCAGCAGCTTGGGGGCTAGCGGGGGCCCGGAAGAGACCCAGTACTTC; CDR3: CASSLGASGGPEETQYF
size: .; length: 15; J: TRBJ1-2; D: .; V: TRBV4-3; DNA: TGCGCCAGCAGCCAAGACCCCGGGACGGTCTATGGCTACACCTTC; CDR3: CASSQDPGTVYGYTF
size: many; length: 14; J: TRBJ1-5; D: .; V: TRBV2; DNA: TGCGCCAGCAGCTCCGGGTATAGCAATCAGCCCCAGCATTTT; CDR3: CASSSGYSNQPQHF
size: .; length: 13; J: TRBJ1-6; D: TRBD1; V: TRBV24-1; DNA: TGTGCCACCAGTGACCGACAGGGAGTCACCCTCCACTTT; CDR3: CATSDRQGVTLHF
size: .; length: 13; J: TRBJ1-2; D: .; V: TRBV4-3; DNA: TGCGCCAGCAGCCAAGATTGGGGGTATGGCTACACCTTC; CDR3: CASSQDWGYGYTF
size: .; length: 17; J: TRBJ2-6; D: .; V: TRBV7-2; DNA: TGTGCCAGCAGCTTAGCGGGCGGAGCCTCTGGGGCCAACGTCCTGACTTTC; CDR3: CASSLAGGASGANVLTF
size: few; length: 13; J: TRBJ2-5; D: .; V: TRBV9; DNA: TGTGCCAGCTCCCCTAAGTACCAAGAGACCCAGTACTTC; CDR3: CASSPKYQETQYF
size: few; length: 15; J: TRBJ1-6; D: TRBD1; V: TRBV3-1; DNA: TGTGCCAGCAGCCAAGATACAGGGGGACGTTCACCCCTCCACTTT; CDR3: CASSQDTGGRSPLHF
size: .; length: 16; J: TRBJ2-2; D: .; V: TRBV5-1; DNA: TGCGCCAGCAGTTTTACCGGGACCTCGAACACCGGGGAGCTGTTTTTT; CDR3: CASSFTGTSNTGELFF
size: .; length: 15; J: TRBJ1-2; D: TRBD1; V: TRBV5-1; DNA: TGCGCCAGCAGCTTCCGGGACAGGGTTGGATATGGCTACACCTTC; CDR3: CASSFRDRVGYGYTF
size: many; length: 13; J: TRBJ1-1; D: TRBD1; V: TRBV6-1; DNA: TGTGCCAGCAGGGGGACAGGGTCGACCGAAGCTTTCTTT; CDR3: CASRGTGSTEAFF
size: few; length: 10; J: TRBJ2-1; D: .; V: TRBV7-9; DNA: TGTGCCAGCAGAGGGCATGAGCAGTTCTTC; CDR3: CASRGHEQFF
size: few; length: 22; J: TRBJ2-2; D: TRBD2; V: TRBV13; DNA: TGTGCCAGCAGCCCCAGGGATAGAGCGGGGGGGCCTGCCCGTGTGGACACCGGGGAGCTGTTTTTT; CDR3: CASSPRDRAGGPARVDTGELFF
size: few; length: 13; J: TRBJ2-5; D: .; V: TRBV15; DNA: TGTGCCACCAGCAGAGGCGAGGGGGAGACCCAGTACTTC; CDR3: CATSRGEGETQYF